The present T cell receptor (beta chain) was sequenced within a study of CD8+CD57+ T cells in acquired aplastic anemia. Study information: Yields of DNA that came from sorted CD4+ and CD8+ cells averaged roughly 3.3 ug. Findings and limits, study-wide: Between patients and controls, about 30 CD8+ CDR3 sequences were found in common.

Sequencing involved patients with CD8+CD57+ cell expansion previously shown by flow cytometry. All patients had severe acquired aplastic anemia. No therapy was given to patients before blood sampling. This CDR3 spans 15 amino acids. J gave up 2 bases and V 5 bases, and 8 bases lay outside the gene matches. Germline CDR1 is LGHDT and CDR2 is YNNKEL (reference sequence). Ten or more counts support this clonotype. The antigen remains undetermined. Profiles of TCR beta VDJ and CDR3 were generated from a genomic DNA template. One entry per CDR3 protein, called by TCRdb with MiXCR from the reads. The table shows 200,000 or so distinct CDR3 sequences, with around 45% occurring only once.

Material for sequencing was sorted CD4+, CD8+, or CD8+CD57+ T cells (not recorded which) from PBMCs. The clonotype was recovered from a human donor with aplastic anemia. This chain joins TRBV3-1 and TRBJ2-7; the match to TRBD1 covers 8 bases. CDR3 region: CASSSRDRPTYEQYF. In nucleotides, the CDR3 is TGTGCCAGCAGCTCGCGGGACAGGCCCACCTACGAGCAGTACTTC.